This entry features one T cell receptor (beta chain) sequence. Its antigen is currently unknown. This specimen belongs to a study of Ad26.COV2.S vaccination and SARS-CoV-2 variants. At the level of the study: Recipients of Ad26.COV2.S got it intramuscularly, once or twice 56 days apart. Findings of the study overall: Possibly, TCR breadth and depth analyses underestimated total T cell responses. Vaccine recipients posted higher spike-specific TCR breadth than their placebo counterparts. The study found similar non-spike TCR breadth in vaccine and placebo recipients.

The V gene end was trimmed by 3 bases and the J gene end by 4 bases; junction bases not matched to a gene: 4. CDR3 length: 16 residues. Germline V lookup: CDR1 KGHDR, CDR2 SFDVKD. The sample's treatment: around 19 received Ad26.COV2.S at low or high dose, single or two shots; several received placebo; per-sample allocation not given. Sampling was performed 63 days after the first vaccine or placebo injection. Libraries were prepared by immunoSEQ multiplex PCR; TCRdb keeps only in-frame clonotypes and omits some of them. The data show about 460,000 clones, with roughly nine tenths seen just once and roughly 1.7% held by the top ten.

The chain couples TRBV24-1 to TRBJ2-1, with 11 bases aligning to TRBD1. Sequenced here: peripheral blood, sampled in a trial of Ad26.COV2.S vaccine versus placebo. The source is a person between 18 and 59 years old who received the Ad26.COV2.S COVID-19 vaccine or a placebo. CDR3 DNA sequence: TGTGCCACCAGTGATAGGGGACAGGGGGTATACAATGAGCAGTTCTTC. This codes for CATSDRGQGVYNEQFF.